These 14 T cell receptor beta chains were sequenced from one sample in a study of blood T cell repertoires in COVID-19. TCRdb keeps only in-frame clones here, not all; method: immunoSEQ multiplex PCR. The sample consists of approximately 440,000 clones, about nine tenths of them appearing once. Sequences were obtained from PBMCs or T cells enriched from blood (not recorded which). These receptors originate from a man aged 18 to 29 who had recovered from COVID-19.

The chain uses TRBV7-3 and TRBJ2-3; TRBD2 aligns across 7 bases. This CDR3 region has 15 residues. Germline CDR1 reads SGHTA; CDR2 reads FQGTGA. V was clipped by 0 bases and J by 4 bases; unmatched bases: 4. CDR3 DNA: TGTGCCAGCAGCTTAACGGCGGGAGTGGCAGATACGCAGTATTTT. Its translation: CASSLTAGVADTQYF.

The chain combines TRBV6-2 or TRBV6-3 with TRBJ2-7; a possible D gene is TRBD1 (6 bases). This CDR3 has 16 amino acids. Between the trimmed V and J ends, which lost 6 bases and 0 bases, there was a span of 18 bases. The germline V gene has CDR1 MNHEY and CDR2 SVGEGT. The CDR3 spells CASSWKGGTNSYEQYF. CDR3 coding DNA: TGTGCCAGCAGCTGGAAGGGTGGGACAAACTCCTACGAGCAGTACTTC.

This clone came up a few times. This sample also contains other DNA sequences that code for the same CDR3. The genes are TRBV5-1 and TRBJ1-1; TRBD1 might be the D (5 bases). The CDR3 runs to 13 residues. Trimming left V 0 bases short and J 5 bases short, with 8 bases between. From germline, CDR1 is SGHRS and CDR2 YFSETQ. In nucleotides, the CDR3 is TGCGCCAGCAGCTTGGAGCGGGGGACTGAAGCTTTCTTT. It specifies CASSLERGTEAFF. Full variable domain (remainder filled in from reference TRBV5-1 and TRBJ1-1): KAGVTQTPRYLIKTRGQQVTLSCSPISGHRSVSWYQQTPGQGLQFLFEYFSETQRNKGNFPGRFSGRQFSNSRSEMNVSTLELGDSALYLCASSLERGTEAFFGQGTRLTVV.

This rearrangement joins TRBV19 to TRBJ1-5, with TRBD1 matching over 7 bases. The CDR3 loop spans 15 amino acids. From germline, CDR1 is LNHDA and CDR2 SQIVND (reference sequence). With 5 bases clipped from V and 1 base from J, the junction kept 5 bases outside the gene matches. CDR3 in DNA: TGTGCCAGTAGTGCGGACAGGATCAGCAATCAGCCCCAGCATTTT. Residues: CASSADRISNQPQHF.

This rearrangement joins TRBV7-9 to TRBJ1-5; tentatively, D is TRBD1 (5 bases). The CDR3 runs to 14 residues. Germline V gene data show CDR1 as SEHNR and CDR2 as FQNEAQ (reference sequence). The V end was cut by 5 bases, the J end by 9 bases, with 17 bases between. This CDR3 is CASSLGAGEGPQHF. CDR3 nucleotide sequence: TGTGCCAGCAGCCTAGGGGCAGGTGAAGGGCCCCAGCATTTT.

The V gene is TRBV29-1, the J gene TRBJ1-2; TRBD1 is a possible D gene (5 bases). This CDR3 is built from 11 residues. The germline V and J ends were trimmed by 4 bases and 5 bases, with 8 bases remaining between them. Germline V gene data show CDR1 as SQVTM and CDR2 as ANQGSEA. CDR3 sequence reads: CSVGTPYGYTF. CDR3 nucleotides: TGCAGCGTTGGGACACCATATGGCTACACCTTC.

The V call is TRBV5-1, the J call TRBJ1-2; tentatively, D is TRBD1 (6 bases). The CDR3 loop spans 13 amino acids. Per germline, CDR1 SGHRS and CDR2 YFSETQ. The ends were cut back, 1 base at V and 4 bases at J, with 8 bases in the middle. The CDR3 region is CASSLQQGYGYTF. The CDR3, as DNA: TGCGCCAGCAGCTTGCAACAGGGCTATGGCTACACCTTC.

This clone was recorded only once. This chain links TRBV28 with TRBJ2-3; 9 nucleotides line up with TRBD2. CDR1 is MDHEN and CDR2 is SYDVKM in the germline V gene. With V trimmed by 7 bases and J by 6 bases, 11 bases remained unmatched. The CDR3 is made up of 15 amino acids. The CDR3 here is CASTRQGGRADTQYF. The CDR3 DNA follows: TGTGCCAGCACCCGGCAGGGCGGGAGGGCGGATACGCAGTATTTT.

V and J are TRBV7-9 and TRBJ2-1, with 7 nucleotides matching TRBD2. CDR3 size: 15 residues. The V and J ends lost 5 bases and 7 bases, in that order; junction bases with no gene match: 11. Per germline, CDR1 SEHNR and CDR2 FQNEAQ (reference sequence). As DNA, the CDR3 is TGTGCCAGCAGCCCCAACGTGGGAGGGAATAATGAGCAGTTCTTC. This gives the protein CASSPNVGGNNEQFF. The full variable domain, in which reference TRBV7-9 and TRBJ2-1 provide the parts outside the CDR3, is DTGVSQNPRHKITKRGQNVTFRCDPISEHNRLYWYRQTLGQGPEFLTYFQNEAQLEKSRLLSDRFSAERPKGSFSTLEIQRTEQGDSAMYLCASSPNVGGNNEQFFGPGTRLTVL.

This clone occurred a few times. V usage is TRBV5-1 and J usage is TRBJ2-2, with 9 nucleotides matching TRBD2. CDR1 SGHRS and CDR2 YFSETQ come from the germline V gene. Trimming at V came to 4 bases and at J to 3 bases, leaving 7 bases not matched to a gene. This CDR3 is built from 16 residues. The CDR3 DNA reads as TGCGCCAGCAGCCCAAGCGGGAGGTCGGACACCGGGGAGCTGTTTTTT. Protein: CASSPSGRSDTGELFF.

The V gene is TRBV2, the J gene TRBJ1-4, with D possibly matching TRBD1 (6 bases). V dropped 8 bases and J dropped 5 bases, with 12 bases sitting between them. Germline CDR1 SNHLY, CDR2 FYNNEI. This CDR3 is built from 13 residues. This CDR3 is CASRSGTNEKLFF. As DNA, the CDR3 is TGTGCCAGCCGCTCCGGGACAAATGAAAAACTGTTTTTT.

V usage is TRBV11-2 and J usage is TRBJ2-7; a possible D gene is TRBD2 (7 bases). From germline, CDR1 is SGHAT and CDR2 FQNNGV. The CDR3 extends over 15 amino acids. Trimming left V 4 bases short and J 3 bases short, with 16 bases between. The CDR3 nucleotides are TGTGCCAGCAGCTCAACAAAGGGGGAGGGCTACGAGCAGTACTTC. Its translation is CASSSTKGEGYEQYF.

The CDR3 sequence: CASSRDRAGAYGYTF. The CDR3 nucleotides are TGTGCCAGTAGCCGGGACAGGGCCGGGGCGTATGGCTACACCTTC. The chain employs TRBV19 and TRBJ1-2, with 9 bases that match TRBD1. This CDR3 spans 15 amino acids. The V and J ends lost 6 bases and 5 bases, in that order; junction bases with no gene match: 10. Germline loops: CDR1 LNHDA, CDR2 SQIVND (reference sequence).

CDR3 in amino acids: CASSLTGVGTEAFF. The CDR3 DNA reads TGTGCCAGCAGCCTGACAGGGGTGGGAACTGAAGCTTTCTTT. The chain is built from TRBV3-1 (or the pseudogene TRBV3-2) and TRBJ1-1; 8 bases are shared with TRBD1. Germline V CDR1 and CDR2: LGHDT, YNNKEL (reference sequence). CDR3 length equals 14 residues. V shed 4 bases and J 5 bases; nucleotides not matched to a gene: 6.